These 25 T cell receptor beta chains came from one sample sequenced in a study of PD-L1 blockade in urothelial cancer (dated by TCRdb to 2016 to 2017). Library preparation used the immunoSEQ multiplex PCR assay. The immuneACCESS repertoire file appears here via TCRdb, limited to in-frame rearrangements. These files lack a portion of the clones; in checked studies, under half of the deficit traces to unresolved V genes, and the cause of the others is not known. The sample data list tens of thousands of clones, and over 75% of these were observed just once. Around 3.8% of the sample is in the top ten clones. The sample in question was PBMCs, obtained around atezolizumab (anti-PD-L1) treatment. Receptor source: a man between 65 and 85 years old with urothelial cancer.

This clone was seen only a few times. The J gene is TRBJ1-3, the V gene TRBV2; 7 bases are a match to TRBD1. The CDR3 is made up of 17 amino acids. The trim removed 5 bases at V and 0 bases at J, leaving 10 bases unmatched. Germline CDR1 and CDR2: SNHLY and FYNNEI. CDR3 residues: CASSWTGWFTSGNTIYF. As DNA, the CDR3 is TGTGCCAGCAGTTGGACAGGTTGGTTTACCTCTGGAAACACCATATATTTT. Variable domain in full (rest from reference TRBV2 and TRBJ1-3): EPEVTQTPSHQVTQMGQEVILRCVPISNHLYFYWYRQILGQKVEFLVSFYNNEISEKSEIFDDQFSVERPDGSNFTLKIRSTKLEDSAMYFCASSWTGWFTSGNTIYFGEGSWLTVV.

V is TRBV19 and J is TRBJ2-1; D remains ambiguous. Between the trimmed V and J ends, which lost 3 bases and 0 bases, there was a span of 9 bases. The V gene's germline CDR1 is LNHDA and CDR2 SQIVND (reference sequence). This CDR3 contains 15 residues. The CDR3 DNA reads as TGTGCCAGTAGTATCGCACAGAGCTCCTACAATGAGCAGTTCTTC. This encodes CASSIAQSSYNEQFF.

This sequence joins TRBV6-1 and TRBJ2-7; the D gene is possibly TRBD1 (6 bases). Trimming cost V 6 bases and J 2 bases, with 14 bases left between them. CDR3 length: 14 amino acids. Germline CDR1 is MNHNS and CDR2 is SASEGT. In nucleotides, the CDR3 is TGTGCCAGCAGGGGGACAAATACTCCCTACGAGCAGTACTTC. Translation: CASRGTNTPYEQYF.

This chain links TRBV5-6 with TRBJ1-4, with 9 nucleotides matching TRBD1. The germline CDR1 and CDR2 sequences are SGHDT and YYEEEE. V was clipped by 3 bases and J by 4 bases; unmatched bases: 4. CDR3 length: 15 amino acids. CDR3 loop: CASSSKGQGNEKLFF. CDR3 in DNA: TGTGCCAGCAGCTCAAAGGGACAGGGTAATGAAAAACTGTTTTTT. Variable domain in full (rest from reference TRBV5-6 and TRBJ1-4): DAGVTQSPTHLIKTRGQQVTLRCSPKSGHDTVSWYQQALGQGPQFIFQYYEEEERQRGNFPDRFSGHQFPNYSSELNVNALLLGDSALYLCASSSKGQGNEKLFFGSGTQLSVL.

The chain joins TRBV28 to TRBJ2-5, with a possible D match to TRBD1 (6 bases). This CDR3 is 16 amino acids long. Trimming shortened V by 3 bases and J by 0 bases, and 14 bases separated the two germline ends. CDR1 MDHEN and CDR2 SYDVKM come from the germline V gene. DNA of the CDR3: TGTGCCAGCAGTTTGCCCTATGACAGGTACCAAGAGACCCAGTACTTC. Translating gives CASSLPYDRYQETQYF.

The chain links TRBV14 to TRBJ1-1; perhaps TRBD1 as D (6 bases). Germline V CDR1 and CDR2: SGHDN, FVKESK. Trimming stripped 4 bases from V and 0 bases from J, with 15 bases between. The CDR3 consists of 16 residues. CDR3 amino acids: CASSLPGGALNTEAFF. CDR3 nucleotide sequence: TGTGCCAGCAGCCTCCCGGGGGGGGCACTGAACACTGAAGCTTTCTTT.

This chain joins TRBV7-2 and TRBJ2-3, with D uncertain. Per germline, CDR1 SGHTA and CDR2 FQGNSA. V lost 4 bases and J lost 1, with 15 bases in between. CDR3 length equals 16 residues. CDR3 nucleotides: TGTGCCAGCAGCTCGGATATACCACGGGGCACAGATACGCAGTATTTT. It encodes CASSSDIPRGTDTQYF.

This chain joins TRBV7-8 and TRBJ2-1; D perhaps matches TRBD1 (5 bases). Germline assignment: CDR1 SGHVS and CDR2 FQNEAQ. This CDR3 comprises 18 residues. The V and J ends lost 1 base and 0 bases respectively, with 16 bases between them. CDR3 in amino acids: CASSLVDSHISSYNEQFF. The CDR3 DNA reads TGTGCCAGCAGCTTAGTTGACAGTCACATAAGCTCCTACAATGAGCAGTTCTTC.

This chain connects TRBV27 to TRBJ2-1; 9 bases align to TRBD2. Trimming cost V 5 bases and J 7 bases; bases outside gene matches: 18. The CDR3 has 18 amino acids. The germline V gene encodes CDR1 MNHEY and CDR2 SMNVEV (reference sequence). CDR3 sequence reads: CASSPPLAGTIRGNEQFF. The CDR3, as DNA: TGTGCCAGCAGTCCCCCCCTAGCGGGAACTATTAGGGGGAATGAGCAGTTCTTC.

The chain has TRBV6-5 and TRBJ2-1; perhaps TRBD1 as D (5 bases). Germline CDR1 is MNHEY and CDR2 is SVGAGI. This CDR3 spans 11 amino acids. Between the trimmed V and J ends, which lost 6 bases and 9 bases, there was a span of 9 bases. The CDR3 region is CASRGLGEQFF. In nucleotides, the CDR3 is TGTGCCAGCAGGGGGCTTGGTGAGCAGTTCTTC.

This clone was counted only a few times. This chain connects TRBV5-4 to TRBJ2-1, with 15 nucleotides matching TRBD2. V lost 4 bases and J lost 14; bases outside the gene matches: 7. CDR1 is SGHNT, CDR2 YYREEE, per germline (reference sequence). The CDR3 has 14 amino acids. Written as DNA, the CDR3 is TGTGCCAGCAGCCCGGGACTAGCGGGAGGTGGCGAGTTCTTC. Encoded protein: CASSPGLAGGGEFF.

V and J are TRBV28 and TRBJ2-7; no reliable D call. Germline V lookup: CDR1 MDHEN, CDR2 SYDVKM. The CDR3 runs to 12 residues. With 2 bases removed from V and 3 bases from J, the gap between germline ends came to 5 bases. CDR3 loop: CASSLNYYEQYF. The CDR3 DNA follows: TGTGCCAGCAGTTTAAACTACTACGAGCAGTACTTC.

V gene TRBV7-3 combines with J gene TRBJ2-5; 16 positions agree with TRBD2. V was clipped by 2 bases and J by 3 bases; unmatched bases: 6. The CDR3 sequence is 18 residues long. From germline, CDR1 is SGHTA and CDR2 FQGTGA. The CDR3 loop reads CASSLYGTSGRAKETQYF. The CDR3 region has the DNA TGTGCCAGCAGCTTATACGGGACTAGCGGGAGGGCCAAAGAGACCCAGTACTTC.

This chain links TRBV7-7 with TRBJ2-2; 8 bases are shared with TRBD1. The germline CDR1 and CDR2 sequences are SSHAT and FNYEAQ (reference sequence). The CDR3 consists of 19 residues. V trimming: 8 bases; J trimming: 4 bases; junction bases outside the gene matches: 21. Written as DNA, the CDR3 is TGTGCCAGCTCACCCCACGCCATTCTGACAGGGGCGGCCACCGGGGAGCTGTTTTTT. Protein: CASSPHAILTGAATGELFF.

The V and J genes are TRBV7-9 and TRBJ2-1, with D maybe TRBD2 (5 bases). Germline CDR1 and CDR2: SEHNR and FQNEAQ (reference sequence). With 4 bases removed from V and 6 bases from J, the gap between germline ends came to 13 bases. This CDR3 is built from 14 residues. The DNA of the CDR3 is TGTGCCAGCAGCTATCTGGACTCGCTCAATGAGCAGTTCTTC. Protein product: CASSYLDSLNEQFF.

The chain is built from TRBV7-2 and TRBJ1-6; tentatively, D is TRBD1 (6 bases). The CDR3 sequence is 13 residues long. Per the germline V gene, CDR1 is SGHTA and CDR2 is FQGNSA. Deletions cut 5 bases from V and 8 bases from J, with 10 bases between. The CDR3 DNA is TGTGCCAGCAGCCCGGACAGCCATTCACCCCTCCACTTT. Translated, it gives CASSPDSHSPLHF.

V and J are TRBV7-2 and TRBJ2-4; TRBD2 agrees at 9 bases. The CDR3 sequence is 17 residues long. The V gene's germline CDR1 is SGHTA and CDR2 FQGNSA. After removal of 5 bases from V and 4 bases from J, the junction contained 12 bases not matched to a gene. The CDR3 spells CASSPAERGAQKNIQYF. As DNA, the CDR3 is TGTGCCAGCAGCCCCGCGGAGCGGGGGGCCCAAAAAAACATTCAGTACTTC.

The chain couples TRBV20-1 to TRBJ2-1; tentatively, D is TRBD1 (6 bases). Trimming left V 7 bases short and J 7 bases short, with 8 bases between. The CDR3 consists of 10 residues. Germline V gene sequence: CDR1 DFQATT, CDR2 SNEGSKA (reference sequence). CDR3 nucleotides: TGCAGTGTACAGGGAAATGAGCAGTTCTTC. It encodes CSVQGNEQFF.

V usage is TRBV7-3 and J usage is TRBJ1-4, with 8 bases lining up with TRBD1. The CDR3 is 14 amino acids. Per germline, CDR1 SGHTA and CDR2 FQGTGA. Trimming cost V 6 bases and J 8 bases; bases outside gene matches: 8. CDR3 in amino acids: CASSPTGVGEKLFF. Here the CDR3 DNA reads TGTGCCAGCAGTCCGACAGGGGTAGGAGAAAAACTGTTTTTT. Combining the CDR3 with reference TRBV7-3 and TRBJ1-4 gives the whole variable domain GAGVSQTPSNKVTEKGKYVELRCDPISGHTALYWYRQSLGQGPEFLIYFQGTGAADDSGLPNDRFFAVRPEGSVSTLKIQRTERGDSAVYLCASSPTGVGEKLFFGSGTQLSVL.

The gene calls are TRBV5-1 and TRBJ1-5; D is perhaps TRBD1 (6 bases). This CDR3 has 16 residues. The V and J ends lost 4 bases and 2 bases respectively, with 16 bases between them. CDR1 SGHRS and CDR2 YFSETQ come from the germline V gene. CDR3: CASSPGGAGGNQPQHF. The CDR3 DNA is TGCGCCAGCAGCCCGGGGGGGGCAGGAGGCAATCAGCCCCAGCATTTT.

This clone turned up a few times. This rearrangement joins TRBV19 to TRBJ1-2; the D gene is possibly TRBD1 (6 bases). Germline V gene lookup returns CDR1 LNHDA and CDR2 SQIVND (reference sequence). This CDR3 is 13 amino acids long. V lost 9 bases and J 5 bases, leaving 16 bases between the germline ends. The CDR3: CASRTVESYGYTF. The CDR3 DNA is TGTGCCAGCCGGACAGTAGAAAGTTATGGCTACACCTTC. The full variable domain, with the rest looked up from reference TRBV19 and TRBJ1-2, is DGGITQSPKYLFRKEGQNVTLSCEQNLNHDAMYWYRQDPGQGLRLIYYSQIVNDFQKGDIAEGYSVSREKKESFPLTVTSAQKNPTAFYLCASRTVESYGYTFGSGTRLTVV.

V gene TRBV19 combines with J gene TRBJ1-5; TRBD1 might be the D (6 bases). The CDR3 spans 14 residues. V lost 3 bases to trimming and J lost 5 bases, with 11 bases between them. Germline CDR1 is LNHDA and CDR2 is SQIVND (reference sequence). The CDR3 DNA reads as TGTGCCAGTAGTATCCAGGGGAACTATCAGCCCCAGCATTTT. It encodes CASSIQGNYQPQHF.

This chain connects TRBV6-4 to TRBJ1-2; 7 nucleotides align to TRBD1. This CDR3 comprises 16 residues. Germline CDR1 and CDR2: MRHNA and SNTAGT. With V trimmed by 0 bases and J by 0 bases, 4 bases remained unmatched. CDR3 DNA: TGTGCCAGCAGTGACTCTGACAGGGCGTCTAACTATGGCTACACCTTC. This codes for CASSDSDRASNYGYTF.

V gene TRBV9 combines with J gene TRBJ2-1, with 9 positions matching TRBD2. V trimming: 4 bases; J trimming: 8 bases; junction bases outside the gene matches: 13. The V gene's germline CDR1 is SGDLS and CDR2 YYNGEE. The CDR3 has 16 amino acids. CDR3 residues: CASSPFPATSGHEQFF. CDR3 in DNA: TGTGCCAGCAGCCCCTTCCCGGCCACTAGCGGGCATGAGCAGTTCTTC.

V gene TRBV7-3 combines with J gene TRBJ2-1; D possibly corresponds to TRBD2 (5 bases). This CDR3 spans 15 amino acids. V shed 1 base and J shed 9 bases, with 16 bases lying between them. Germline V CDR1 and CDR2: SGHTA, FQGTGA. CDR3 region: CASSLMASSPGEQFF. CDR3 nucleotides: TGTGCCAGCAGCTTAATGGCTAGCAGTCCGGGTGAGCAGTTCTTC.